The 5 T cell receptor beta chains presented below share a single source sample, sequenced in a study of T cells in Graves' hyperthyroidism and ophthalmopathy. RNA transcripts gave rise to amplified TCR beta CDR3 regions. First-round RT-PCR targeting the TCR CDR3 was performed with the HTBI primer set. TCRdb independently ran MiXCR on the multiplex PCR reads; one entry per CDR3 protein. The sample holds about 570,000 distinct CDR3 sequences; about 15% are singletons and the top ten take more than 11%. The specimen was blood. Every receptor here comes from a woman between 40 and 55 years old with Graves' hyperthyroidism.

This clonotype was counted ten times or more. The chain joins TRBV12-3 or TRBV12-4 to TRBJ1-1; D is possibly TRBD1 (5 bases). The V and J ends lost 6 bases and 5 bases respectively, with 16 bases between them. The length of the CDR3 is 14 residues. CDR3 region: CASSAGRGRTEAFF. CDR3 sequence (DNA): TGTGCCAGCAGCGCGGGACGAGGGCGGACTGAAGCTTTCTTT.

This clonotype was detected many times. The CDR3 sequence is CASTAPAQESTDTQYF. The CDR3 DNA reads TGTGCCAGCACCGCCCCGGCCCAGGAAAGCACAGATACGCAGTATTTT. The chain combines TRBV7-9 with TRBJ2-3, with D hard to call. The CDR3 is 16 amino acids. Germline V lookup: CDR1 SEHNR, CDR2 FQNEAQ (reference sequence). The V end was cut by 7 bases, the J end by 0 bases, with 17 bases between. Complete variable domain (other parts from reference TRBV7-9 and TRBJ2-3): DTGVSQNPRHKITKRGQNVTFRCDPISEHNRLYWYRQTLGQGPEFLTYFQNEAQLEKSRLLSDRFSAERPKGSFSTLEIQRTEQGDSAMYLCASTAPAQESTDTQYFGPGTRLTVL.

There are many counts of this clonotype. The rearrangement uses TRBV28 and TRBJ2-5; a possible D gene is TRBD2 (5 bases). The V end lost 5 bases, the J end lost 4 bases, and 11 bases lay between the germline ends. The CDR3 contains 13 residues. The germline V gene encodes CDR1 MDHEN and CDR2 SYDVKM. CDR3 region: CASSRGSGETQYF. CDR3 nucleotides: TGTGCCAGCAGTCGCGGGTCCGGAGAGACCCAGTACTTC. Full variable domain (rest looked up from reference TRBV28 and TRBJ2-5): DVKVTQSSRYLVKRTGEKVFLECVQDMDHENMFWYRQDPGLGLRLIYFSYDVKMKEKGDIPEGYSVSREKKERFSLILESASTNQTSMYLCASSRGSGETQYFGPGTRLLVL.

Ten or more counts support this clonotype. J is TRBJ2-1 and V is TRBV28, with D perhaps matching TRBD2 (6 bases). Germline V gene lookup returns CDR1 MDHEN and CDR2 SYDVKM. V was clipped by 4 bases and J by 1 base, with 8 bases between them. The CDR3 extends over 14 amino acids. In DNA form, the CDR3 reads TGTGCCAGCAGTTGGGGGACTTCCTACAATGAGCAGTTCTTC. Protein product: CASSWGTSYNEQFF.

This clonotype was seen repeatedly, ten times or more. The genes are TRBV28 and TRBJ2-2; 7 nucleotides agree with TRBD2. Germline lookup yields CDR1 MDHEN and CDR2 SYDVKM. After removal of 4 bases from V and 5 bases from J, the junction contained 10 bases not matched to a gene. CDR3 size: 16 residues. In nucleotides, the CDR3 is TGTGCCAGCAGTTCACCTCCGGGGCGGGAGACCGGGGAGCTGTTTTTT. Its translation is CASSSPPGRETGELFF.